The sequence of this TCR beta chain was determined in a study of cytomegalovirus exposure and HLA in healthy donors. 60 Vbeta and 13 Jbeta primers were used in PCR. TCRdb keeps only in-frame clones here, not all; method: immunoSEQ multiplex PCR. The sample has 150,000 to 200,000 clones, about 81% seen once. V trimming: 8 bases; J trimming: 1 base; junction bases outside the gene matches: 10. Germline V gene sequence: CDR1 MNHEY, CDR2 SMNVEV (reference sequence). This CDR3 has 16 amino acids. Study results and caveats: Several of the most significant clusters appeared linked to common viral pathogens, based on a later analysis.

In the case of this clone: The antigen is not known.

The chain combines TRBV27 with TRBJ2-2; 7 bases line up with TRBD2. The TCR was taken from a woman between 18 and 29 years old in good health and CMV-seronegative. Sequenced: PBMCs. The CDR3 here is CASSNPGLRNTGELFF. CDR3 DNA sequence: TGTGCCAGCTCAAACCCGGGACTAAGGAACACCGGGGAGCTGTTTTTT.